This T cell receptor beta chain came from a study of T cell clones after liver transplantation. Regarding the study as a whole: Graft donor-reactive T cells may have migrated into the graft rather than being deleted.

The CDR3 length is 16 residues. With 5 bases clipped from V and 4 bases from J, the junction kept 8 bases outside the gene matches. Germline lookup yields CDR1 MNHEY and CDR2 SMNVEV (reference sequence). About this clone itself: Its specificity is unknown.

Assay: immunoSEQ multiplex PCR; the TCRdb copy retains only in-frame clones and omits some. Of roughly 53,000 clones in the sample, less than 75% are singletons; the top ten hold 7.5% to 10%. This clonotype originated in a human patient who received a liver transplant. These T cells may partly come from the graft donor. The genes are TRBV27 and TRBJ2-1; 10 positions agree with TRBD2. The sample in question was CD4+ T cells from blood, obtained at the 22-month timepoint. CDR3 sequence (DNA): TGTGCCAGCAGTGGGGCTAGCGGGAGCAATTACAATGAGCAGTTCTTC. The encoded protein is CASSGASGSNYNEQFF.